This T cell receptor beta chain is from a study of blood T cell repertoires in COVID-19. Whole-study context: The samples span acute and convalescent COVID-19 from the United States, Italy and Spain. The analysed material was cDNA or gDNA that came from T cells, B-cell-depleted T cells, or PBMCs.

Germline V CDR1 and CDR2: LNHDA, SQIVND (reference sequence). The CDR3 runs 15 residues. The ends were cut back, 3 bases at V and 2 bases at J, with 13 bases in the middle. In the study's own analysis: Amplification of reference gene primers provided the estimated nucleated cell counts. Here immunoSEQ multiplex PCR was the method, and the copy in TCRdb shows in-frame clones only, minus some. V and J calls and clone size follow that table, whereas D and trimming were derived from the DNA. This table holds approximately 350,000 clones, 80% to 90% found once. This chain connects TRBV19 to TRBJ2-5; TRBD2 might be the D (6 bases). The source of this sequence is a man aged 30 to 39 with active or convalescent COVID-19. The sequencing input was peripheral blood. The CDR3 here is CASSIGGGAQETQYF. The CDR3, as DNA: TGTGCCAGTAGTATCGGGGGTGGGGCGCAAGAGACCCAGTACTTC.